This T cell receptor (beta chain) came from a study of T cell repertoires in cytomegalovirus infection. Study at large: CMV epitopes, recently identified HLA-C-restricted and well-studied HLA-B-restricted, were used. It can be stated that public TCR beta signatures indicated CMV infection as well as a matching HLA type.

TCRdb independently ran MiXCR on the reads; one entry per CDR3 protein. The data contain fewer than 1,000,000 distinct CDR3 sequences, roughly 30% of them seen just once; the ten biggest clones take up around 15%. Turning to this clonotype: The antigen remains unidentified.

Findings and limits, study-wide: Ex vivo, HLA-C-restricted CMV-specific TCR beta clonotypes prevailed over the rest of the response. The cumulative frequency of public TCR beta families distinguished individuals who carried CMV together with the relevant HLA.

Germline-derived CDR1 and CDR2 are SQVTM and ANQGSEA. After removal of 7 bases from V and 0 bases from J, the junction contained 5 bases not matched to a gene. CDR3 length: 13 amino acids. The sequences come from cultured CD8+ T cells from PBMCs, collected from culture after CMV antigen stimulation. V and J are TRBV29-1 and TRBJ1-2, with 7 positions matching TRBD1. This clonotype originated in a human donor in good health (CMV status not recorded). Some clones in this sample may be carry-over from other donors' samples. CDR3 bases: TGCAGCGCTCGGACAGGAACTAACTATGGCTACACCTTC. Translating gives CSARTGTNYGYTF. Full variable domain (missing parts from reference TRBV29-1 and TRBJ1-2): SAVISQKPSRDICQRGTSLTIQCQVDSQVTMMFWYRQQPGQSLTLIATANQGSEATYESGFVIDKFPISRPNLTFSTLTVSNMSPEDSSIYLCSARTGTNYGYTFGSGTRLTVV.